This is a list of T cell receptor beta chains from one sample in a study of T cell clones after liver transplantation. Data came from immunoSEQ multiplex PCR; TCRdb stores just in-frame clones and leaves some out. The repertoire holds more than 95,000 clones, with about 80% as singletons. The input for sequencing was CD4+ T cells from blood, taken around 4 years after liver transplant. All receptors derive from a human patient who received a liver transplant. A share of the T cells may be of graft donor origin. Both conserved end residues are part of each CDR3. The D gene is left open where the match is weak. For some rows the clone size is stated as once, few or many, or as a class when expanded; others skip it.

v_gene: TRBV6-6
d_gene: -
j_gene: TRBJ2-3
abundance: -
CDR3aa: CASSYPTGGVYTQYF
CDR3nt: TGTGCCAGCAGTTACCCCACCGGGGGCGTATATACGCAGTATTTT

v_gene: TRBV7-9
d_gene: -
j_gene: TRBJ1-5
abundance: -
CDR3aa: CASSLAGSYQPQHF
CDR3nt: TGTGCCAGCAGCTTAGCGGGCAGTTATCAGCCCCAGCATTTT

v_gene: TRBV11-2
d_gene: -
j_gene: TRBJ1-2
abundance: -
CDR3aa: CASGQRVYGYTF
CDR3nt: TGTGCCAGCGGGCAGCGGGTCTATGGCTACACCTTC

v_gene: TRBV7-9
d_gene: TRBD2
j_gene: TRBJ2-3
abundance: few
CDR3aa: CASSSPGRGTDTQYF
CDR3nt: TGTGCCAGCAGCTCTCCGGGGAGGGGCACAGATACGCAGTATTTT

v_gene: TRBV2
d_gene: -
j_gene: TRBJ1-1
abundance: -
CDR3aa: CASSGEGILYTEAFF
CDR3nt: TGTGCCAGCAGTGGGGAAGGCATTTTGTACACTGAAGCTTTCTTT

v_gene: TRBV28
d_gene: -
j_gene: TRBJ1-2
abundance: -
CDR3aa: CASRQGPANYGYTF
CDR3nt: TGTGCCAGCAGGCAGGGGCCGGCTAACTATGGCTACACCTTC

v_gene: TRBV27
d_gene: TRBD1
j_gene: TRBJ2-3
abundance: -
CDR3aa: CASRAGQGALGGTATQYF
CDR3nt: TGTGCCAGCCGGGCGGGACAGGGGGCCTTAGGCGGGACAGCTACGCAGTATTTT

v_gene: TRBV28
d_gene: -
j_gene: TRBJ1-1
abundance: -
CDR3aa: CASTPGTNTEAFF
CDR3nt: TGTGCCAGCACCCCCGGGACGAACACTGAAGCTTTCTTT

v_gene: TRBV6-1
d_gene: -
j_gene: TRBJ2-6
abundance: few
CDR3aa: CASSEIAGANVLTF
CDR3nt: TGTGCCAGCAGTGAAATCGCTGGGGCCAACGTCCTGACTTTC

v_gene: TRBV28
d_gene: -
j_gene: TRBJ2-2
abundance: -
CDR3aa: CASRRATGELFF
CDR3nt: TGTGCCAGCAGGCGAGCCACCGGGGAGCTGTTTTTT

v_gene: TRBV11-2
d_gene: TRBD2
j_gene: TRBJ2-2
abundance: -
CDR3aa: CASSSGLATNTGELFF
CDR3nt: TGTGCCAGCAGCTCGGGACTAGCGACTAACACCGGGGAGCTGTTTTTT

v_gene: TRBV19
d_gene: TRBD2
j_gene: TRBJ2-7
abundance: -
CDR3aa: CASSIGLAGYEQYF
CDR3nt: TGTGCCAGTAGTATTGGACTAGCCGGCTACGAGCAGTACTTC

v_gene: TRBV6-1
d_gene: -
j_gene: TRBJ1-5
abundance: few
CDR3aa: CASEVVSNQPQHF
CDR3nt: TGTGCCAGCGAGGTGGTTAGCAATCAGCCCCAGCATTTT

v_gene: TRBV9
d_gene: -
j_gene: TRBJ2-7
abundance: -
CDR3aa: CASSVDPPRTETYEQYF
CDR3nt: TGTGCCAGCAGCGTAGACCCCCCCCGGACAGAGACCTACGAGCAGTACTTC

v_gene: TRBV10-1
d_gene: TRBD2
j_gene: TRBJ2-1
abundance: -
CDR3aa: CASSPGLAGVRDNEQFF
CDR3nt: TGCGCCAGCAGTCCCGGACTAGCGGGAGTAAGGGATAATGAGCAGTTCTTC

v_gene: TRBV9
d_gene: -
j_gene: TRBJ2-1
abundance: -
CDR3aa: CASSVALGEQFF
CDR3nt: TGTGCCAGCAGCGTAGCGTTGGGGGAGCAGTTCTTC

v_gene: TRBV6-1
d_gene: TRBD1
j_gene: TRBJ2-7
abundance: -
CDR3aa: CASSEDRYSYEQYF
CDR3nt: TGTGCCAGCAGTGAGGACAGGTACTCCTACGAGCAGTACTTC

v_gene: TRBV7-6
d_gene: -
j_gene: TRBJ1-4
abundance: -
CDR3aa: CASSLDLAGTNEKLFF
CDR3nt: TGTGCCAGCAGCTTAGATTTGGCAGGGACTAATGAAAAACTGTTTTTT

v_gene: TRBV7-6
d_gene: TRBD1
j_gene: TRBJ1-5
abundance: few
CDR3aa: CASSEGAANQPQHF
CDR3nt: TGTGCCAGCAGCGAGGGGGCGGCAAATCAGCCCCAGCATTTT

v_gene: TRBV11-2
d_gene: TRBD2
j_gene: TRBJ2-1
abundance: -
CDR3aa: CASSLPAGGTEQFF
CDR3nt: TGTGCCAGCAGCTTACCAGCGGGAGGTACTGAGCAGTTCTTC

v_gene: TRBV7-7
d_gene: -
j_gene: TRBJ2-5
abundance: -
CDR3aa: CASSAGRGETQYF
CDR3nt: TGTGCCAGCAGCGCGGGACGGGGGGAGACCCAGTACTTC

v_gene: TRBV5-4
d_gene: TRBD2
j_gene: TRBJ2-3
abundance: -
CDR3aa: CASSPGLARGTDTQYF
CDR3nt: TGTGCCAGCAGCCCCGGACTAGCGAGGGGTACAGATACGCAGTATTTT

v_gene: TRBV5-1
d_gene: -
j_gene: TRBJ2-1
abundance: once
CDR3aa: CASSSGGSYNEQFF
CDR3nt: TGCGCCAGCAGCTCAGGGGGGTCATACAATGAGCAGTTCTTC

v_gene: TRBV5-4
d_gene: -
j_gene: TRBJ1-4
abundance: -
CDR3aa: CASSLGSNEKLFF
CDR3nt: TGTGCCAGCAGCTTGGGTAGTAATGAAAAACTGTTTTTT

v_gene: TRBV2
d_gene: TRBD2
j_gene: TRBJ2-2
abundance: -
CDR3aa: CASRSGGNTGELFF
CDR3nt: TGTGCCAGCAGGAGCGGGGGGAACACCGGGGAGCTGTTTTTT

v_gene: TRBV7-9
d_gene: -
j_gene: TRBJ2-5
abundance: many
CDR3aa: CASSLAGRGETQYF
CDR3nt: TGTGCCAGCAGCTTAGCGGGCAGGGGAGAGACCCAGTACTTC

v_gene: TRBV6-5
d_gene: -
j_gene: TRBJ2-2
abundance: -
CDR3aa: CASTPDRNTGELFF
CDR3nt: TGTGCCAGCACCCCGGACAGGAACACCGGGGAGCTGTTTTTT

v_gene: TRBV7-6
d_gene: TRBD2
j_gene: TRBJ2-1
abundance: -
CDR3aa: CASSLPRLAGEHNEQFF
CDR3nt: TGTGCCAGCAGCTTACCCCGACTAGCGGGGGAACACAATGAGCAGTTCTTC

v_gene: TRBV29-1
d_gene: -
j_gene: TRBJ2-1
abundance: -
CDR3aa: CSVGQTYNEQFF
CDR3nt: TGCAGCGTTGGGCAAACATACAATGAGCAGTTCTTC

v_gene: TRBV27
d_gene: TRBD2
j_gene: TRBJ2-5
abundance: -
CDR3aa: CASSSGLAGARTQYF
CDR3nt: TGTGCCAGCAGTTCGGGACTAGCGGGGGCCCGCACCCAGTACTTC